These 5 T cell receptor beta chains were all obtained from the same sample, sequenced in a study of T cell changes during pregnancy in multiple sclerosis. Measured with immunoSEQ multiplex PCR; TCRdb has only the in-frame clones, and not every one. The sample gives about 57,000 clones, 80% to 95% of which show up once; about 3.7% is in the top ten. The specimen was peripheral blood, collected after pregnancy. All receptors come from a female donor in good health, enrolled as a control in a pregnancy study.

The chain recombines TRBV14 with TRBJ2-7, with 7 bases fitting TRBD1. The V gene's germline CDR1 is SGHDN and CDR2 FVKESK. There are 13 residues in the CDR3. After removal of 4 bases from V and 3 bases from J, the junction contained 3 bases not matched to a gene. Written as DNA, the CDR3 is TGTGCCAGCAGCCGGGGACAGCTCTACGAGCAGTACTTC. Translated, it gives CASSRGQLYEQYF.

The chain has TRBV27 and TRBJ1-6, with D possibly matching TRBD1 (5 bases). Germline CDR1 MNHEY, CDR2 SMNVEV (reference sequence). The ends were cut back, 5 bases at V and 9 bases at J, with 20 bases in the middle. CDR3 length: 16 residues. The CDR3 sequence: CASSAWNGGVGSPLHF. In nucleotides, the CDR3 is TGTGCCAGCAGTGCCTGGAACGGGGGAGTAGGTTCACCCCTCCACTTT.

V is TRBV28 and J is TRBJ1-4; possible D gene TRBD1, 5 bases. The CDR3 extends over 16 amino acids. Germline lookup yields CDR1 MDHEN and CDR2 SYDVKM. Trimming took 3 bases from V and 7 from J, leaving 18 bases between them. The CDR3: CASSLFRVDDSEKLFF. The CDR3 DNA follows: TGTGCCAGCAGTTTGTTCAGGGTCGATGATAGTGAAAAACTGTTTTTT. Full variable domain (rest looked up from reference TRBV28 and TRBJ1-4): DVKVTQSSRYLVKRTGEKVFLECVQDMDHENMFWYRQDPGLGLRLIYFSYDVKMKEKGDIPEGYSVSREKKERFSLILESASTNQTSMYLCASSLFRVDDSEKLFFGSGTQLSVL.

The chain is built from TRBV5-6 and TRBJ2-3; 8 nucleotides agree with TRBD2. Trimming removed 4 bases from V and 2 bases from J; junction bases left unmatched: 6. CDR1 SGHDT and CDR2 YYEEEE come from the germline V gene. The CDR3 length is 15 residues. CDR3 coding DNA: TGTGCCAGCAGCCCGGGACTAGTCCTCACAGATACGCAGTATTTT. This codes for CASSPGLVLTDTQYF.

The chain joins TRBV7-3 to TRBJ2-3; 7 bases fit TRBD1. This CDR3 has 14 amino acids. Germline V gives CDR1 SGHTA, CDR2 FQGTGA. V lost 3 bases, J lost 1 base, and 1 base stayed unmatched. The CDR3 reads CASSFGQGTDTQYF. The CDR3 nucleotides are TGTGCCAGCAGCTTTGGACAGGGCACAGATACGCAGTATTTT. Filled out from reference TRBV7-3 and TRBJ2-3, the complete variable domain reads GAGVSQTPSNKVTEKGKYVELRCDPISGHTALYWYRQSLGQGPEFLIYFQGTGAADDSGLPNDRFFAVRPEGSVSTLKIQRTERGDSAVYLCASSFGQGTDTQYFGPGTRLTVL.